This T cell receptor beta chain originates from a study of CD8 T cells in ankylosing spondylitis. TCRdb reprocessed the 5' RACE reads with MiXCR, giving one entry per CDR3 protein. The sample shows 100,000 to 150,000 distinct CDR3 sequences, 9.3% of them seen only once. Whole-study findings and limits: Earlier literature documents some of the motif variants in reactive arthritis synovial fluid and blood. Apparently characteristic of ankylosing spondylitis blood was a TCR beta motif (under ten highly homologous variants). Reported data indicate significant enrichment of disease-linked clones within matched ankylosing spondylitis synovial fluid. Disease-linked clones displayed a CD8+ phenotype and appeared relatively rarely in peripheral blood.

This clonotype was recorded many times. Its antigen is still unknown. The CDR3 sequence is 17 residues long. CDR1 is SGHVS, CDR2 FNYEAQ, per germline. V gave up 0 bases and J gave up 0 bases; unmatched junction bases: 3. This chain links TRBV7-6 with TRBJ2-2; 8 nucleotides agree with TRBD2. The sequence was collected from a male donor with ankylosing spondylitis or in good health (not recorded which). The sample consisted of blood, either unsorted or a sorted T cell fraction (not recorded which). In DNA, the CDR3 is TGTGCCAGCAGCTTAGCTAGCGGGGTCGCGAACACCGGGGAGCTGTTTTTT. Translated: CASSLASGVANTGELFF. Complete variable domain (other parts from reference TRBV7-6 and TRBJ2-2): GAGVSQSPRYKVTKRGQDVALRCDPISGHVSLYWYRQALGQGPEFLTYFNYEAQQDKSGLPNDRFSAERPEGSISTLTIQRTEQRDSAMYRCASSLASGVANTGELFFGEGSRLTVL.